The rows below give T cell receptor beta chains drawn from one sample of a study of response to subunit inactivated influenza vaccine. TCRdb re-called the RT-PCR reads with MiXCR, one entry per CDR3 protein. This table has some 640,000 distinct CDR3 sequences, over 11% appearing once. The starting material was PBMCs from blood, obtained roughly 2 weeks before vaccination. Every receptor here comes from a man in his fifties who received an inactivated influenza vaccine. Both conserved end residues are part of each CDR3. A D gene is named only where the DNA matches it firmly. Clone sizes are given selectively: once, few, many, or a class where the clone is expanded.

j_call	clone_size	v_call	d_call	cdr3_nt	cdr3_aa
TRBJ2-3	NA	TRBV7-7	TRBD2	TGTGCCAGCAGCTTCACTAGCGGGAGTGAGCAGTATTTT	CASSFTSGSEQYF
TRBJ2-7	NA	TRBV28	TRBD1	TGTGCCAGCAGTTCGCCGGACAGGGTTGGCGAGCAGTACTTC	CASSSPDRVGEQYF
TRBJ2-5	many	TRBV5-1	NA	TGCGCCAGCAGCTTGCCAGGCCAAGAGACCCAGTACTTC	CASSLPGQETQYF
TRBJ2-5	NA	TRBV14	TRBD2	TGTGCCAGCAGCCGCGCCCTCACCCGCGGGAGAGAGACCCAGTACTTC	CASSRALTRGRETQYF
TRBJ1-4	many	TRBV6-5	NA	TGTGCCAGCAGTTACGACGGTGCAACTAATGAAAAACTGTTTTTT	CASSYDGATNEKLFF
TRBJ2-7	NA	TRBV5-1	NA	TGCGCCAGCAGCTTGGGAGACCCCGAGGGTCCCTACGAGCAGTACTTC	CASSLGDPEGPYEQYF
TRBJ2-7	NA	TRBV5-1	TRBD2	TGCGCCAGCAAGACTAGCGGGATCTCCTACGAGCAGTACTTC	CASKTSGISYEQYF
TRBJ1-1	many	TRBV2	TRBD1	TGTGCCAGCAGTCCACGGGACAGGGTTATGAACACTGAAGCTTTCTTT	CASSPRDRVMNTEAFF
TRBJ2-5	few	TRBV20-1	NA	TGCAGTGCCGGGGAGACCCAGTACTTC	CSAGETQYF
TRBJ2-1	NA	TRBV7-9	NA	TGTGCCAGCAGCCCCGGGGACTCCCCATGGGGGCAGTTCTTC	CASSPGDSPWGQFF
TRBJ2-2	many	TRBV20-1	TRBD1	TGCAGTGCTAGAGCCCGAAGGACAGGAAACACCGGGGAGCTGTTTTTT	CSARARRTGNTGELFF
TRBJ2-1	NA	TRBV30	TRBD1	TGTGCCTGGAAAAGGACAGGGTCCTACAATGAGCAGTTCTTC	CAWKRTGSYNEQFF
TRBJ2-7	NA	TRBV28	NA	TGTGCCAGCAGTTTATCCGCAGGGGTATACGAGCAGTACTTC	CASSLSAGVYEQYF
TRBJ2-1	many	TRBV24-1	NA	TGTGCCACCAGTGACCCCTTAAAAAATGAGCAGTTCTTC	CATSDPLKNEQFF
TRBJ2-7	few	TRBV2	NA	TGTGCCAGCACTAGAGGAGGGGGACGGGACCTCTACGAGCAGTACTTC	CASTRGGGRDLYEQYF
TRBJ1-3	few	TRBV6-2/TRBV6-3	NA	TGTGCCGTCGGGAACGGAAACACCATATATTTT	CAVGNGNTIYF
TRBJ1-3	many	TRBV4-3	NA	TGCGCCAGCAGCCAAGATCAAGCGAGTAGCTCTGGAAACACCATATATTTT	CASSQDQASSSGNTIYF
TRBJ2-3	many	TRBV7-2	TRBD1	TGTGCCAGCAGCTTTACAGGGGCTTCAGGGGATACGCAGTATTTT	CASSFTGASGDTQYF
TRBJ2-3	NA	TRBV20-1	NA	TGCAGTGCTAGTCGCCAGACAGATACGCAGTATTTT	CSASRQTDTQYF
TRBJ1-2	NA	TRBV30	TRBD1	TGTGCCTGGACAATGGACAGGGGGAACTATGGCTACACCTTC	CAWTMDRGNYGYTF
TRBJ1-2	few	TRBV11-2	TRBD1	TGTGCCAGCAGCTTCCCGGGACAGGGAAGGGATGGCTACACCTTC	CASSFPGQGRDGYTF
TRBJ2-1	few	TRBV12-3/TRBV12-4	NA	TGTGCCAGCAGCACAGAGGGACGGCCGTACAATGAGCAGTTCTTC	CASSTEGRPYNEQFF
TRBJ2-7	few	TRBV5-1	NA	TGCGCCAGCAGCCTATCCCCTAAAGGGGCAGGAGGCGAGCAGTACTTC	CASSLSPKGAGGEQYF
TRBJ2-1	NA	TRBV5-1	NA	TGCGCCAGCAGGGGGGCAGGGGAATACAATGAGCAGTTCTTC	CASRGAGEYNEQFF
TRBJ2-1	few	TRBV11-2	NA	TGTGCCAGCAGCTTAGGACCCCGGGGCTATGAGCAGTTCTTC	CASSLGPRGYEQFF
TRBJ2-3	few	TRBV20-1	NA	TGCAGTGCTACACGGGGCTACGGAGATACGCAGTATTTT	CSATRGYGDTQYF
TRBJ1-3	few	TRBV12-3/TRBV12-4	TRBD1	TGTGCCAGCAGCCGGACAGGGGTCCGCTCTGGAAACACCATATATTTT	CASSRTGVRSGNTIYF